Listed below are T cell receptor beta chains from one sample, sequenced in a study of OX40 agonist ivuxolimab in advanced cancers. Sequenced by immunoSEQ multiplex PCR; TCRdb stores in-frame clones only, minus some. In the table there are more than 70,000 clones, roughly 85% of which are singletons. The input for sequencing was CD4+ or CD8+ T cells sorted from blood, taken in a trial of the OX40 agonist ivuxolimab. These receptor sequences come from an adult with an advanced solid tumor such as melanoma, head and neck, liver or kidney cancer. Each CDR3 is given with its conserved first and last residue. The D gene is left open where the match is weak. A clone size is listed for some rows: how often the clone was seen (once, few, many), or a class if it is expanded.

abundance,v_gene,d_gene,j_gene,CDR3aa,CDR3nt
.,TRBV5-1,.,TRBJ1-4,CASSWQGPLNEKLFF,TGCGCCAGCAGCTGGCAGGGGCCTTTGAATGAAAAACTGTTTTTT
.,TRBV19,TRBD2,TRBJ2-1,CASSTLRRGGVNEQFF,TGTGCCAGTAGTACCCTAAGGCGGGGGGGTGTTAATGAGCAGTTCTTC
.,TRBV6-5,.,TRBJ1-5,CATSRRVDQPQHF,TGTGCCACCTCCCGGAGGGTGGATCAGCCCCAGCATTTT
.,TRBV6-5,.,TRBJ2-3,CASRRGGDTQYF,TGTGCCAGCAGAAGGGGTGGGGATACGCAGTATTTT
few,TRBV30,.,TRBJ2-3,CAWSASFGGASTDTQYF,TGTGCCTGGAGCGCCTCCTTCGGGGGTGCTAGCACAGATACGCAGTATTTT
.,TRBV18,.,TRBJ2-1,CASSPTGEFGQFF,TGTGCCAGCTCACCGACGGGGGAATTCGGGCAGTTCTTC
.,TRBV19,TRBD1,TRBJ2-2,CASSIKGTGVAGELFF,TGTGCCAGTAGTATTAAGGGGACAGGGGTAGCCGGGGAGCTGTTTTTT
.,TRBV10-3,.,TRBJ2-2,CAIGGTTNTGELFF,TGTGCCATCGGGGGCACCACGAACACCGGGGAGCTGTTTTTT
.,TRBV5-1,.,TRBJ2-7,CASSSLWGQGEQYF,TGCGCCAGCAGCTCGCTTTGGGGGCAGGGCGAGCAGTACTTC
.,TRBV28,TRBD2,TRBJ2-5,CASSRDPGRAETQYF,TGTGCCAGCAGTAGGGACCCAGGGAGGGCAGAGACCCAGTACTTC
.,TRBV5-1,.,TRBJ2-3,CASSPRTASTDTQYF,TGCGCCAGCAGCCCGAGGACAGCTAGCACAGATACGCAGTATTTT
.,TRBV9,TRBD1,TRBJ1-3,CASSVDQGVGGNTIYF,TGTGCCAGCAGCGTAGATCAGGGGGTGGGAGGAAACACCATATATTTT
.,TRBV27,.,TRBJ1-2,CASSFWAGNNYGYTF,TGTGCCAGCAGTTTCTGGGCGGGAAATAACTATGGCTACACCTTC
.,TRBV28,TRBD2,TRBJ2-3,CASSPPLLAGKDTQYF,TGTGCCAGCAGTCCCCCTTTACTAGCGGGGAAAGATACGCAGTATTTT
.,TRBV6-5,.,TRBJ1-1,CASSEIGGVEAFF,TGTGCCAGCAGTGAAATTGGCGGGGTTGAAGCTTTCTTT
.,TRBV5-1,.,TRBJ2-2,CASSLMGVGNTGELFF,TGCGCCAGCAGCTTGATGGGGGTTGGTAACACCGGGGAGCTGTTTTTT
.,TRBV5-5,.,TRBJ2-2,CASSLASNTGELFF,TGTGCCAGCAGCTTGGCCTCCAACACCGGGGAGCTGTTTTTT
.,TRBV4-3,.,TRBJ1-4,CASSQDIGLEKLFF,TGCGCCAGCAGCCAAGATATCGGGCTTGAAAAACTGTTTTTT
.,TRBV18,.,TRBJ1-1,CASSSGQNTEAFF,TGTGCCAGCTCCAGTGGACAGAACACTGAAGCTTTCTTT
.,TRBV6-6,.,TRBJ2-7,CASSPVRTGLYEQYF,TGTGCCAGCAGTCCTGTTAGAACAGGCCTCTACGAGCAGTACTTC
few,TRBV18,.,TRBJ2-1,CASSPPIADEQFF,TGTGCCAGCTCACCACCGATAGCCGATGAGCAGTTCTTC
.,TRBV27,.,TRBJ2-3,CASSFRQSTQYF,TGTGCCAGCAGTTTCCGTCAGAGTACGCAGTATTTT
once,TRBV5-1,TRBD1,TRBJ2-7,CASSFGTGGPPYEQYF,TGCGCCAGCAGCTTCGGGACAGGGGGCCCCCCCTACGAGCAGTACTTC
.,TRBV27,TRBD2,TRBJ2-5,CASRNPSGGKETQYF,TGTGCCAGCAGGAATCCTAGCGGGGGGAAAGAGACCCAGTACTTC
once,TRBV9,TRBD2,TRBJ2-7,CASSKSGSYEQYF,TGTGCCAGCAGCAAGAGCGGGAGCTACGAGCAGTACTTC
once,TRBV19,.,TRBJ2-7,CASSITGAYEQYF,TGTGCCAGTAGTATAACGGGGGCCTACGAGCAGTACTTC
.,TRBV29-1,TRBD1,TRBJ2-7,CSAQTGGLYEQYF,TGCAGCGCTCAGACAGGGGGGCTTTACGAGCAGTACTTC
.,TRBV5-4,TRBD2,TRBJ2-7,CASSSKAGRGYEQYF,TGTGCCAGCAGCTCTAAAGCGGGGAGAGGGTACGAGCAGTACTTC
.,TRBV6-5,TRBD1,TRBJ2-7,CASSFRDRGREQYF,TGTGCCAGCAGTTTTCGGGACAGGGGGCGCGAGCAGTACTTC
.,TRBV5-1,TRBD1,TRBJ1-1,CASSFGQGNTEAFF,TGCGCCAGCAGCTTCGGACAGGGGAACACTGAAGCTTTCTTT
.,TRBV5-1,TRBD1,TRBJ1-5,CASSPDTGTGIQPQHF,TGCGCCAGCAGTCCAGATACCGGGACAGGGATCCAGCCCCAGCATTTT
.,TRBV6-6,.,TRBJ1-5,CASSYPGAQHF,TGTGCCAGCAGTTACCCGGGGGCCCAGCATTTT
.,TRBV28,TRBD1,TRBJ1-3,CASSSSQGARNTIYF,TGTGCCAGCAGTTCCTCACAGGGGGCTAGAAACACCATATATTTT
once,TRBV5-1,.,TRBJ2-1,CASSPGTVSYNEQFF,TGCGCCAGCAGCCCCGGGACGGTCTCCTACAATGAGCAGTTCTTC
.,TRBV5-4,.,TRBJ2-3,CASSLHTDTQYF,TGTGCCAGCAGCTTACATACGGATACGCAGTATTTT
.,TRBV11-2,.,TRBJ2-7,CASSILQGFVSSEQYF,TGTGCCAGCAGCATACTACAGGGTTTCGTCTCCTCCGAGCAGTACTTC
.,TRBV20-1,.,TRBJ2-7,CSASLIPSQYF,TGCAGTGCTAGCCTTATTCCTTCTCAGTACTTC
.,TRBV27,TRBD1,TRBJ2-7,CASSLGVTGGSYEQYF,TGTGCCAGCAGTTTGGGTGTGACAGGGGGGTCCTACGAGCAGTACTTC
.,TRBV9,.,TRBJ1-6,CASSPGPLSSYNSPLHF,TGTGCCAGCAGCCCCGGACCCTTGAGCTCCTATAATTCACCCCTCCACTTT
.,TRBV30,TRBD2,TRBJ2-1,CAWGVSGVSYNEQFF,TGTGCCTGGGGGGTTAGCGGGGTCTCCTACAATGAGCAGTTCTTC
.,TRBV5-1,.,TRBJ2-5,CASSLGASWRGETQYF,TGCGCCAGCAGCTTGGGGGCTAGTTGGCGCGGGGAGACCCAGTACTTC
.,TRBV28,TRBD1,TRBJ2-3,CASSPGDRNTDTQYF,TGTGCCAGCAGTCCCGGGGACAGGAACACAGATACGCAGTATTTT
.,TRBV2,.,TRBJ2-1,CASQQTPSEQFF,TGTGCCTCGCAGCAGACCCCGTCTGAGCAGTTCTTC
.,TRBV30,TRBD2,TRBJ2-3,CAWEAGGSDTQYF,TGTGCCTGGGAAGCGGGGGGGTCAGATACGCAGTATTTT
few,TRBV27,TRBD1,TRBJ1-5,CASSASGGRQPQHF,TGTGCCAGCAGTGCATCAGGGGGCCGTCAGCCCCAGCATTTT
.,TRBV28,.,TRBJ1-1,CASSFSSATFF,TGTGCCAGCAGTTTTTCGTCGGCAACTTTCTTT
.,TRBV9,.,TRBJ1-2,CASSFSGEGGYTF,TGTGCCAGCAGCTTCTCGGGGGAGGGTGGCTACACCTTC
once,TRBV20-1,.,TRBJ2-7,CSASSAYEQYF,TGCAGTGCTTCTTCCGCGTACGAGCAGTACTTC
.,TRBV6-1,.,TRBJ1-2,CASMQVDYGYTF,TGTGCCAGCATGCAGGTTGACTATGGCTACACCTTC
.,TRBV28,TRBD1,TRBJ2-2,CASTRDRGWNTGELFF,TGTGCCAGCACCCGAGACAGGGGTTGGAACACCGGGGAGCTGTTTTTT
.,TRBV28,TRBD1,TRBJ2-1,CASSLTGGSYNEQFF,TGTGCCAGCAGTTTAACAGGGGGCTCCTACAATGAGCAGTTCTTC
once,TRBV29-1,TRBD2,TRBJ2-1,CSVEVGRGGDNEQFF,TGCAGCGTTGAAGTAGGGCGGGGGGGTGACAATGAGCAGTTCTTC
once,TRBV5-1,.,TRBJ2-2,CASSLRENTGELFF,TGCGCCAGCAGCTTGCGGGAGAACACCGGGGAGCTGTTTTTT
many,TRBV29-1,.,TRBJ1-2,CSERTGTRGYTF,TGCAGCGAAAGAACCGGGACCCGGGGCTACACCTTC
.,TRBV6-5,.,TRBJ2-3,CASSYGGAGTDTQYF,TGTGCCAGCAGTTACGGGGGGGCGGGAACAGATACGCAGTATTTT
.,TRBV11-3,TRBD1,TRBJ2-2,CASSWGTGNTGELFF,TGTGCCAGCAGCTGGGGGACAGGGAATACCGGGGAGCTGTTTTTT
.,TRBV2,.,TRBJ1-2,CASSAEGANYGYTF,TGTGCCAGCAGCGCAGAGGGAGCTAACTATGGCTACACCTTC
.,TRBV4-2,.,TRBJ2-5,CASSQGWGGQETQYF,TGTGCCAGCAGCCAAGGTTGGGGCGGACAAGAGACCCAGTACTTC
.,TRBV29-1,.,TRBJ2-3,CSASYRASDTQYF,TGCAGCGCATCCTACAGGGCCTCAGATACGCAGTATTTT